These 12 T cell receptor beta chains share one sample of origin, sequenced in a study of beta chain features in type 1 diabetes (dated by TCRdb to the late 2010s). Library preparation used the immunoSEQ multiplex PCR assay. The High Capacity cDNA Reverse Transcription Kit was used to reverse transcribe all of the isolated RNA, meaning that expressed TCRB transcripts were what got sequenced. The table was pulled from immuneACCESS by TCRdb, which kept in-frame rearrangements only. Such tables lose some clones; where checked, under half of the loss comes from unresolved V genes, and the rest has no known cause. A total of about 230,000 clones appear in this sample, roughly 9.6% of them only once. The biggest ten clones account for just under 0.035% of the sample. Sequenced: naive CD4+ T cells from blood. The sample's cell subset or site, from its label and the paper: true naive CD4+ T cells. These receptors all come from a woman in her late teens or twenties in good health.

The chain has TRBV6-1 and TRBJ2-7; D is possibly TRBD2 (5 bases). The CDR3 extends over 14 amino acids. The germline V and J ends were trimmed by 2 bases and 3 bases, with 11 bases remaining between them. The germline CDR1 and CDR2 sequences are MNHNS and SASEGT. CDR3: CASSERGLRYEQYF. Written as DNA, the CDR3 is TGTGCCAGCAGTGAAAGAGGGTTACGCTACGAGCAGTACTTC.

This clone showed up just a few times. This sequence joins TRBV5-4 and TRBJ2-3; TRBD2 matches 13 bases. With 1 base clipped from V and 2 bases from J, the junction kept 4 bases outside the gene matches. There are 17 residues in the CDR3. Germline values: CDR1 SGHNT, CDR2 YYREEE (reference sequence). The CDR3 bases are TGTGCCAGCAGCTTGACTAGCGGGGGGGCAAACACAGATACGCAGTATTTT. Protein product: CASSLTSGGANTDTQYF.

V and J are TRBV11-2 and TRBJ2-2; D is uncertain. Germline V gene data show CDR1 as SGHAT and CDR2 as FQNNGV. Trimming took off 3 bases at V and 2 bases at J, with 10 bases between the two ends. The CDR3 runs 15 residues. The CDR3, as DNA: TGTGCCAGCAGCTTCAGCGTATACAACACCGGGGAGCTGTTTTTT. As protein: CASSFSVYNTGELFF.

There are a few counts of this clone. V is TRBV28 and J is TRBJ2-1; 9 bases agree with TRBD2. The CDR3 contains 15 residues. V lost 7 bases, J lost 5 bases, and 9 bases stayed unmatched. The germline V gene has CDR1 MDHEN and CDR2 SYDVKM. CDR3 in amino acids: CASTLGASGDNEQFF. Here the CDR3 DNA reads TGTGCCAGCACCCTAGGGGCTAGCGGGGACAATGAGCAGTTCTTC.

The rearrangement joins TRBV5-4 to TRBJ1-2; the match to TRBD1 covers 11 bases. J lost 8 bases, V lost 3 bases, and 15 bases had no gene match. Germline CDR1 is SGHNT and CDR2 is YYREEE (reference sequence). This CDR3 has 17 residues. Here the CDR3 DNA reads TGTGCCAGCAGCTCCGATCCAAGGGACAGGGGGTGGGTCGGCTACACCTTC. Translation gives CASSSDPRDRGWVGYTF.

This clone showed up just a few times. The chain uses TRBV10-3 and TRBJ2-1; 7 bases align to TRBD2. CDR1 is ENHRY, CDR2 SYGVKD, per germline. With 4 bases clipped from V and 10 bases from J, the junction kept 4 bases outside the gene matches. The CDR3 is 12 residues long. CDR3 residues: CAISAREGEQFF. Written as DNA, the CDR3 is TGTGCCATCAGTGCGAGGGAGGGGGAGCAGTTCTTC.

The chain has TRBV5-1 and TRBJ2-7; possibly TRBD1 for D (6 bases). The CDR3 spans 16 residues. Germline V CDR1 and CDR2: SGHRS, YFSETQ. With 4 bases removed from V and 2 bases from J, the gap between germline ends came to 19 bases. The CDR3 coding sequence is TGCGCCAGCAGCCTCGGACAGCGAGGGGCGCCCTACGAGCAGTACTTC. Translated, it gives CASSLGQRGAPYEQYF.

The V call is TRBV15, the J call TRBJ1-1; no definite D call. The germline CDR1 and CDR2 sequences are LNHNV and YYDKDF (reference sequence). CDR3 size: 15 residues. V lost 1 base, J lost 1 base, and 10 bases lay in between. The CDR3 region is CATSRGGSANTEAFF. For the CDR3, the DNA is TGTGCCACCAGCAGAGGCGGCAGTGCGAACACTGAAGCTTTCTTT.

V is TRBV7-9 and J is TRBJ2-7; possibly TRBD1 for D (6 bases). V was cut by 2 bases and J by 2 bases, with 10 bases left in between. The CDR3 runs 14 residues. CDR1 and CDR2 (germline): SEHNR, FQNEAQ (reference sequence). CDR3 loop: CASSLRQEAYEQYF. In nucleotides, the CDR3 is TGTGCCAGCAGCTTACGACAGGAGGCCTACGAGCAGTACTTC.

J is TRBJ2-3 and V is TRBV5-4, with a tentative D call TRBD2 (7 bases). The V gene lost 7 bases and the J gene lost 1 base, with 10 bases spanning the gap. The germline V gene encodes CDR1 SGHNT and CDR2 YYREEE (reference sequence). The CDR3 loop spans 13 amino acids. CDR3: CASRGAGTDTQYF. CDR3 coding DNA: TGTGCCAGCCGGGGGGCAGGCACAGATACGCAGTATTTT.

This chain joins TRBV6-5 and TRBJ2-3, with TRBD1 identical over 8 bases. CDR3 length: 14 amino acids. In germline, CDR1 is MNHEY, CDR2 SVGAGI. The V segment lost 6 bases and the J segment 0 bases; nucleotides outside the gene matches: 2. DNA of the CDR3: TGTGCCAGCAGCGACAGGGGAAGCACAGATACGCAGTATTTT. Protein sequence: CASSDRGSTDTQYF.

The V and J genes are TRBV18 and TRBJ2-7, with D possibly TRBD1 on 5 matching bases. V lost 0 bases and J lost 1, with 10 bases in between. The V gene's germline CDR1 is KGHSH and CDR2 LQKENI. This CDR3 has 15 amino acids. The chain's CDR3 is CASSPPGQRSYEQYF. DNA for the CDR3: TGTGCCAGCTCACCACCGGGGCAGCGATCCTACGAGCAGTACTTC.